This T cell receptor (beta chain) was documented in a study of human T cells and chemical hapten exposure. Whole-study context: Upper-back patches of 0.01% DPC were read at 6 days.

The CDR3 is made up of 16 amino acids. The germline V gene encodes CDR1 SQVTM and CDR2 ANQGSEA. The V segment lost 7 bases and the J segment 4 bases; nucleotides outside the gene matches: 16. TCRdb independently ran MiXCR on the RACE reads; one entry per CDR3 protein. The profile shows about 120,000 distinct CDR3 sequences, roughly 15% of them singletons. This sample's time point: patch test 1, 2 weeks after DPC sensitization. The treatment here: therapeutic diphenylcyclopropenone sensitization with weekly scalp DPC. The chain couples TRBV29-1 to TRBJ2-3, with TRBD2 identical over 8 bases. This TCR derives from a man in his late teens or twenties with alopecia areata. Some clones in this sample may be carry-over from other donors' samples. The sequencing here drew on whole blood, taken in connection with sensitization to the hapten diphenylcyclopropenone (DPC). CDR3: CSGGNLLADPPDTQYF. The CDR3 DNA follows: TGCAGCGGAGGAAACTTACTAGCGGACCCTCCAGATACGCAGTATTTT.